The 20 T cell receptor beta chains below were found in one sample sequenced in a study of T cells in localized non-small cell lung cancer. The data were produced by immunoSEQ multiplex PCR, yet TCRdb's version contains in-frame clones alone and is incomplete. The data hold about 78,000 clones, with 80% to 90% observed a single time. The sample here was peripheral blood, taken before any cancer treatment. The receptor set was obtained from a man aged 35-75 years with stage I lung adenocarcinoma.

As to this clone: A read error may account for a junction end that differs from germline. V and J are TRBV7-7 and TRBJ2-2; 8 positions match TRBD2. CDR1 and CDR2 from the germline V gene are SSHAT and FNYEAQ (reference sequence). The CDR3 is made up of 16 amino acids. CDR3 in amino acids: CASSLGGLAGTGELFF. For the CDR3, the DNA is TGTGCTAGCAGCTTAGGGGGTCTAGCGGGCACCGGGGAGCTGTTTTTT.

The V and J genes are TRBV4-1 and TRBJ2-3; 10 bases line up with TRBD2. Germline V lookup: CDR1 MGHRA, CDR2 YSYEKL. The CDR3 length is 16 residues. Trimming took 3 bases from V and 5 from J; bases not matched to a gene: 8. The CDR3 loop reads CASSQRTSGNLDTQYF. The CDR3 bases are TGCGCCAGCAGCCAGAGGACTAGCGGAAACCTAGATACGCAGTATTTT.

This clone was seen more than once but under ten times. CDR3 residues: CASSLRLAGGPYNEQFF. The DNA of the CDR3 is TGTGCCAGCAGCTTGCGACTAGCGGGGGGGCCCTACAATGAGCAGTTCTTC. The chain joins TRBV5-6 to TRBJ2-1, with TRBD2 matching over 14 bases. J was trimmed by 2 bases and V by 1 base; bases with no gene match: 2. Germline V gene sequence: CDR1 SGHDT, CDR2 YYEEEE. This CDR3 is built from 17 residues.

This clone was counted only a few times. The chain is built from TRBV23-1 and TRBJ2-7, with 9 bases matching TRBD1. TRBV23-1 is recorded as an ORF, its role being uncertain. V shed 4 bases and J 5 bases; nucleotides not matched to a gene: 12. The CDR3 extends over 16 amino acids. The CDR3 region is CASSLIRDRVVHEQYF. The CDR3 region has the DNA TGCGCCAGCAGTCTAATACGGGACAGGGTGGTCCACGAGCAGTACTTC.

This clone was observed a handful of times. The rearrangement uses TRBV5-6 and TRBJ1-6; TRBD1 matches 12 bases. This CDR3 spans 17 amino acids. CDR1 and CDR2 (germline): SGHDT, YYEEEE. V dropped 4 bases and J dropped 10; count of bases not matched to a gene: 12. CDR3: CASSRMSGTGGGSPLHF. For the CDR3, the DNA is TGTGCCAGCAGCCGAATGTCCGGGACAGGGGGCGGGTCACCCCTCCACTTT.

CDR3 region: CASSSTGLYGYTF. CDR3 in DNA: TGTGCCAGCAGCTCGACAGGACTCTATGGCTACACCTTC. The rearrangement joins TRBV6-4 to TRBJ1-2, with a tentative D call TRBD1 (6 bases). The V and J ends lost 6 bases and 4 bases respectively, with 12 bases between them. The CDR3 totals 13 residues. Germline CDR1 reads MRHNA; CDR2 reads SNTAGT.

The rearrangement uses TRBV7-9 and TRBJ1-1; no clear D. The CDR3 totals 14 residues. Germline CDR1 is SEHNR and CDR2 is FQNEAQ (reference sequence). The V and J ends lost 2 bases and 5 bases respectively, with 12 bases between them. CDR3 DNA sequence: TGTGCCAGCAGCTTATTGGCGGAGAGAACTGAAGCTTTCTTT. This translates into CASSLLAERTEAFF.

V usage is TRBV2 and J usage is TRBJ2-5; TRBD2 matches 9 bases. The ends lost 4 bases at V and 4 bases at J; junction bases unmatched: 7. The CDR3 loop spans 15 amino acids. CDR1 is SNHLY, CDR2 FYNNEI, per germline. The CDR3 here is CASSGIAGEGETQYF. In DNA, the CDR3 is TGTGCCAGCAGTGGGATAGCGGGAGAGGGAGAGACCCAGTACTTC.

V is TRBV19 and J is TRBJ2-7; perhaps TRBD1 as D (6 bases). Between the trimmed V and J ends, which lost 2 bases and 5 bases, there was a span of 13 bases. This CDR3 is built from 14 residues. CDR1 is LNHDA, CDR2 SQIVND, per germline (reference sequence). CDR3 nucleotides: TGTGCCAGTAGTATAAGGGGGACCCCCCACGAGCAGTACTTC. Protein sequence: CASSIRGTPHEQYF.

This chain uses TRBV29-1 with TRBJ2-1; the D is unclear. Germline V CDR1 and CDR2: SQVTM, ANQGSEA. The germline V and J ends were trimmed by 5 bases and 10 bases, with 15 bases remaining between them. There are 12 residues in the CDR3. CDR3 protein: CSVPLASGEQFF. The CDR3 coding sequence is TGCAGCGTTCCCTTGGCCTCCGGGGAGCAGTTCTTC.

For the CDR3, the DNA is TGTGCCAGCAGCCAAACAACAGGGTGGCGCACTGAAGCTTTCTTT. Protein product: CASSQTTGWRTEAFF. The chain recombines TRBV14 with TRBJ1-1, with a possible D match to TRBD1 (6 bases). Germline loops: CDR1 SGHDN, CDR2 FVKESK. Deletions cut 2 bases from V and 4 bases from J, with 14 bases between. CDR3 length: 15 amino acids.

The V gene is TRBV18, the J gene TRBJ1-1; no firm D call. The CDR3 has 15 amino acids. CDR1 KGHSH and CDR2 LQKENI come from the germline V gene. V lost 3 bases and J 1 base, leaving 12 bases between the germline ends. CDR3 coding DNA: TGTGCCAGCTCACCGTTAGACACCCCGAACACTGAAGCTTTCTTT. Its protein product is CASSPLDTPNTEAFF.

The rearrangement joins TRBV5-6 to TRBJ1-1; D gene ambiguous. CDR1 and CDR2 (germline): SGHDT, YYEEEE. The length of the CDR3 is 14 residues. V dropped 0 bases and J dropped 1 base, with 7 bases sitting between them. The CDR3 DNA follows: TGTGCCAGCAGCTTGGGCCCGAAGAACACTGAAGCTTTCTTT. This encodes CASSLGPKNTEAFF.

The V call is TRBV7-8, the J call TRBJ2-7; D is unclear. Germline V CDR1 and CDR2: SGHVS, FQNEAQ. This CDR3 region has 14 residues. Trimming cost V 3 bases and J 1 base, with 10 bases left between them. The DNA of the CDR3 is TGTGCCAGCAGCTTTACGGTTGTATCCTACGAGCAGTACTTC. Translation: CASSFTVVSYEQYF.

This rearrangement joins TRBV12-5 to TRBJ1-1; maybe TRBD1 (6 bases). The length of the CDR3 is 13 residues. V gave up 6 bases and J gave up 13 bases, with 21 bases separating them. CDR1 is LGHNT and CDR2 is FRNRAP in the germline V gene. CDR3 in amino acids: CASGPSFQSGVFF. Here the CDR3 DNA reads TGTGCTAGTGGCCCTTCCTTCCAGTCAGGGGTTTTCTTT.

V is TRBV6-6 and J is TRBJ2-5; either TRBD1 or TRBD2 may supply D (5 bases each). The V end was cut by 0 bases, the J end by 5 bases, with 13 bases between. Germline V gene sequence: CDR1 MNHNY, CDR2 SVGAGI (reference sequence). The CDR3 contains 15 residues. CDR3 loop: CASSYSTAREETQYF. CDR3 DNA sequence: TGTGCCAGCAGTTACTCCACGGCCAGGGAGGAGACCCAGTACTTC.

The rearrangement links TRBV19 to TRBJ1-1; 7 positions match TRBD1. This CDR3 has 17 amino acids. J was trimmed by 4 bases and V by 1 base; bases with no gene match: 12. Germline V gives CDR1 LNHDA, CDR2 SQIVND (reference sequence). The CDR3 is CASSIAFFGRGITEAFF. The CDR3 DNA sequence: TGTGCCAGTAGTATAGCCTTTTTTGGCAGGGGGATCACTGAAGCTTTCTTT.

The V call is TRBV11-2, the J call TRBJ2-5; the D call may be TRBD1 or TRBD2 (7 bases each). CDR1 SGHAT and CDR2 FQNNGV come from the germline V gene. V gave up 1 base and J gave up 2 bases, with 14 bases separating them. The CDR3 contains 16 residues. The CDR3 DNA follows: TGTGCCAGCAGCTTAGGCGCAGGGGGGGGTCAAGAGACCCAGTACTTC. Translated: CASSLGAGGGQETQYF.

V and J are TRBV28 and TRBJ2-5; D is possibly TRBD2 (6 bases). V was trimmed by 5 bases and J by 0 bases, leaving 22 bases between them. The CDR3 has 18 amino acids. Looked up from germline, CDR1 is MDHEN and CDR2 is SYDVKM. The CDR3 DNA sequence: TGTGCCAGCAGTCCCAGGGCGGGGAGACCCTTGTACCAAGAGACCCAGTACTTC. It specifies CASSPRAGRPLYQETQYF.

The DNA for the CDR3 is TGTGCCAGCAGTAACACCCCCCAGGGAACCCCAGCTTTCTTT. Translating it yields CASSNTPQGTPAFF. The rearrangement uses TRBV28 and TRBJ1-1; a possible D gene is TRBD1 (5 bases). The CDR3 sequence is 14 residues long. The germline gives CDR1 MDHEN, CDR2 SYDVKM. V was trimmed by 5 bases and J by 10 bases, leaving 20 bases between them.